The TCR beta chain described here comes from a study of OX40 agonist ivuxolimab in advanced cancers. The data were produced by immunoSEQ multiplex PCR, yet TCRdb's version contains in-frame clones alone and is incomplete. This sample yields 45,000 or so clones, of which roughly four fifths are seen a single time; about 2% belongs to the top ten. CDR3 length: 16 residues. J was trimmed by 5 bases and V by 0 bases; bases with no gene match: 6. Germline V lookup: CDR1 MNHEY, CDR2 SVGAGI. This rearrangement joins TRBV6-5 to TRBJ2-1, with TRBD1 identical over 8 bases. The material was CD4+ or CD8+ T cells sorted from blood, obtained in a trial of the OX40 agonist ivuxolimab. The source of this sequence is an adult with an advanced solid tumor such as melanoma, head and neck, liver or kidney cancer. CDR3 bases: TGTGCCAGCAGTTACTCGTCGGGACAGGCAAACAATGAGCAGTTCTTC. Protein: CASSYSSGQANNEQFF.